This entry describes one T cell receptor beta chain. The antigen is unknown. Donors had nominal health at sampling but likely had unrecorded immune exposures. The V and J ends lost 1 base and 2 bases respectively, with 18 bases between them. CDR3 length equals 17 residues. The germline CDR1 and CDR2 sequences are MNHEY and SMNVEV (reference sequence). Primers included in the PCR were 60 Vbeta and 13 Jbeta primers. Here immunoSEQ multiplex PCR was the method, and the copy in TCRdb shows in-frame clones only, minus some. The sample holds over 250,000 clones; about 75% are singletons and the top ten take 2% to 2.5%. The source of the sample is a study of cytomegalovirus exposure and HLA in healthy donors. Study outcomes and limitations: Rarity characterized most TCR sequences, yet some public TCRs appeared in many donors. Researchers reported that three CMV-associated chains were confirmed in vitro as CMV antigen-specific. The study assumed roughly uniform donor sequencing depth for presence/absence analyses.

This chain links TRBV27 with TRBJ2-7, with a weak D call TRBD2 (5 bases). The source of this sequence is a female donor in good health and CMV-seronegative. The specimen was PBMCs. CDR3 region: CASSLLPGQDSPYEQYF. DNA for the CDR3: TGTGCCAGCAGTTTATTACCCGGCCAGGACTCCCCCTACGAGCAGTACTTC.